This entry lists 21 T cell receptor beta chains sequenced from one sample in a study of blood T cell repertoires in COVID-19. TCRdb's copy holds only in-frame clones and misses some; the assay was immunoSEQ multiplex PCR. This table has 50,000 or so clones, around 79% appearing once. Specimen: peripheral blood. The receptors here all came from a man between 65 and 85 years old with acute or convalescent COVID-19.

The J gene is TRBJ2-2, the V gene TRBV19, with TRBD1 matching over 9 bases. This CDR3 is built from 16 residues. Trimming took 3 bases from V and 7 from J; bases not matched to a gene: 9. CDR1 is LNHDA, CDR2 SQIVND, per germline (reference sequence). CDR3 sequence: CASSIPGTGLGGELFF. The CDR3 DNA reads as TGTGCCAGTAGTATTCCCGGGACAGGGCTCGGCGGGGAGCTGTTTTTT.

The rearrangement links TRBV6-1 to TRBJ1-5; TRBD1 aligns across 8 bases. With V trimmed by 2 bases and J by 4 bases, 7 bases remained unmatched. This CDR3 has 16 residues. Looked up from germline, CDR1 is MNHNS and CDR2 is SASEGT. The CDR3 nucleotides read TGTGCCAGCAGTGAATGGCGGACAGGGCAAAATCAGCCCCAGCATTTT. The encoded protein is CASSEWRTGQNQPQHF.

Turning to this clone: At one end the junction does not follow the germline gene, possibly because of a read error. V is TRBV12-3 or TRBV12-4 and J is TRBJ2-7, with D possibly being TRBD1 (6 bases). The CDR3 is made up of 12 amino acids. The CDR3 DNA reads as TGTGCCAGCAGTTTAGTTGTCAGGGGATGGTGCTTC. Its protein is CASSLVVRGWCF.

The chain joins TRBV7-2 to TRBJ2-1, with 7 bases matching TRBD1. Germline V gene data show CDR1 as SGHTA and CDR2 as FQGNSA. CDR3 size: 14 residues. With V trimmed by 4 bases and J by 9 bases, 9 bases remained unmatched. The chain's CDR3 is CASSSFLQGTEQFF. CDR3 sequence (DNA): TGTGCCAGCAGCTCATTCTTACAGGGGACTGAGCAGTTCTTC.

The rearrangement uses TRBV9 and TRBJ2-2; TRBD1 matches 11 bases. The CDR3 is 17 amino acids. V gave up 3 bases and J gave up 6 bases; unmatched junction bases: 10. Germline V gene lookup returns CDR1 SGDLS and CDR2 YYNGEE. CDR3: CASSAKNRGQGAGELFF. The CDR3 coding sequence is TGTGCCAGCAGCGCCAAGAATCGGGGACAGGGGGCCGGGGAGCTGTTTTTT.

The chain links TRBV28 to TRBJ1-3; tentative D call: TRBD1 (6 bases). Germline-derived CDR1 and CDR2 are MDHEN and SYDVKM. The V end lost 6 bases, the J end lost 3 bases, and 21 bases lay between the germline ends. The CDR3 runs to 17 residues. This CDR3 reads CASRPRGGPRFGNTIYF. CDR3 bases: TGTGCCAGCAGGCCCCGGGGGGGCCCTCGTTTTGGAAACACCATATATTTT.

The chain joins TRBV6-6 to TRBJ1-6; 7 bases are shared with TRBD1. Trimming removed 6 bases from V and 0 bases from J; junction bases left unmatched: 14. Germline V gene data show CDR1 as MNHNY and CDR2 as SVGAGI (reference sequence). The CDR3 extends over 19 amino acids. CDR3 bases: TGTGCCAGCAGCTACGACAGGGAAATATCGAGCTCCTATAATTCACCCCTCCACTTT. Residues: CASSYDREISSSYNSPLHF.

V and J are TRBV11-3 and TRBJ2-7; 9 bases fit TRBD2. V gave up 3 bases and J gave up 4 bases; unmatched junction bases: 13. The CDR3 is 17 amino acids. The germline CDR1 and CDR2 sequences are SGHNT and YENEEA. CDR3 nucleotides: TGTGCCAGCAGCTTTTCCAGCGGGAGGTTTGATTCGTACGAGCAGTACTTC. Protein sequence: CASSFSSGRFDSYEQYF.

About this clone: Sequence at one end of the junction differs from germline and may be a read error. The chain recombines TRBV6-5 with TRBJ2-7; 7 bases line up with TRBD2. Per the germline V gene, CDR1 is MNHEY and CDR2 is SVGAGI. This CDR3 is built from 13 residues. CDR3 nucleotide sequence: TGCGCCTGTCTAGCTAGCGGATCCTACGAGCAGTACTTC. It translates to CACLASGSYEQYF.

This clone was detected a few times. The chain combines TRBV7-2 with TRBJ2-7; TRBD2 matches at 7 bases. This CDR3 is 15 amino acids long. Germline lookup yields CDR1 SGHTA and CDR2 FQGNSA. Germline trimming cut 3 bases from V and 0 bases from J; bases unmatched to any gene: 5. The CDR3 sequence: CASSLGLRHSYEQYF. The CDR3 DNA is TGTGCCAGCAGCTTGGGACTACGACACTCCTACGAGCAGTACTTC.

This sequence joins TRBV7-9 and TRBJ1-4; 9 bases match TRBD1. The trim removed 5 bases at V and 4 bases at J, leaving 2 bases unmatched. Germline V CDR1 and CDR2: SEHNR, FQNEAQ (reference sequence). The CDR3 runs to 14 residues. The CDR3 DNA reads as TGTGCCAGCAGCGAGACAGGGGGTAATGAAAAACTGTTTTTT. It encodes CASSETGGNEKLFF.

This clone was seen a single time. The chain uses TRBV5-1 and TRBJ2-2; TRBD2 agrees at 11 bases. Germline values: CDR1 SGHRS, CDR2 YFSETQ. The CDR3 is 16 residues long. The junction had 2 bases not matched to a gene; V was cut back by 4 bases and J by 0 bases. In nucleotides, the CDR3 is TGCGCCAGCAGCCCGACTAGCGGGGCGAACACCGGGGAGCTGTTTTTT. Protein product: CASSPTSGANTGELFF.

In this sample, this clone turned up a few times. CDR3 amino acids: CASGSRQTGYTF. As DNA, the CDR3 is TGTGCTAGTGGTTCTCGACAGACCGGCTACACCTTC. The chain recombines TRBV12-5 with TRBJ1-2; D is perhaps TRBD1 (5 bases). CDR3 size: 12 residues. Germline lookup yields CDR1 LGHNT and CDR2 FRNRAP. With 4 bases removed from V and 8 bases from J, the gap between germline ends came to 11 bases.

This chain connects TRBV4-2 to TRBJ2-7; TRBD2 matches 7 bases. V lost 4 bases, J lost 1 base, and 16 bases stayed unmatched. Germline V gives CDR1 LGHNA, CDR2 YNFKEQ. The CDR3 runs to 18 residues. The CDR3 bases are TGTGCCAGCAGCCTAGTCCCCTCTAGCGGAGAGGGGTCCTACGAGCAGTACTTC. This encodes CASSLVPSSGEGSYEQYF.

The CDR3 spells CASRRVNEQYF. The CDR3 DNA reads TGTGCCAGCAGGAGGGTCAACGAGCAGTACTTC. The chain joins TRBV25-1 to TRBJ2-7; possibly TRBD2 for D (5 bases). The CDR3 consists of 11 residues. Deletions cut 6 bases from V and 5 bases from J, with 8 bases between. Germline values: CDR1 MGHDK, CDR2 SYGVNS.

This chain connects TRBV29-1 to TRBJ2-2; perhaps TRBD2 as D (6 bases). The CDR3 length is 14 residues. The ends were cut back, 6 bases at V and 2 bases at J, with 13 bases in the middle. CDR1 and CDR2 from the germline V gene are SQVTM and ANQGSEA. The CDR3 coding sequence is TGCAGCGTCACCCCGGGACTCAACACCGGGGAGCTGTTTTTT. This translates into CSVTPGLNTGELFF.

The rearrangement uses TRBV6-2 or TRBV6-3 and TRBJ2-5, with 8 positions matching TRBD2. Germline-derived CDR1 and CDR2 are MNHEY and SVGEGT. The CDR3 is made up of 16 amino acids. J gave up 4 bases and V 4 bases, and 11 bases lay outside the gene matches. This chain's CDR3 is CASSSEVLAGTETQYF. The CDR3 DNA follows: TGTGCCAGCAGTTCTGAAGTTCTAGCGGGTACAGAGACCCAGTACTTC.

CDR3 nucleotide sequence: TGTGCCAGCAGCGTAGAGGGGGACTATGGCTACACCTTC. Amino acids: CASSVEGDYGYTF. The chain combines TRBV9 with TRBJ1-2, with D possibly matching TRBD1 (6 bases). The germline V gene has CDR1 SGDLS and CDR2 YYNGEE. V was cut by 0 bases and J by 3 bases, with 6 bases left in between. The CDR3 totals 13 residues.

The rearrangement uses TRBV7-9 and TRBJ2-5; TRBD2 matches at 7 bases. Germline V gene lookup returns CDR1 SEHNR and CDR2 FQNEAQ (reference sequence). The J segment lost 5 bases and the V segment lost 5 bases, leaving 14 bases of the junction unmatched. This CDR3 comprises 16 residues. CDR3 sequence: CASSPSWAGVGETQYF. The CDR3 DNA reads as TGTGCCAGCAGCCCGAGTTGGGCGGGAGTTGGGGAGACCCAGTACTTC.

For the CDR3, the DNA is TGTGCCACCAGCACCCAGGGTTTCAACGAGCAGTACTTC. Translated: CATSTQGFNEQYF. The chain combines TRBV15 with TRBJ2-7, with a possible D match to TRBD1 (5 bases). V shed 4 bases and J shed 5 bases, with 12 bases lying between them. Germline CDR1 LNHNV, CDR2 YYDKDF (reference sequence). The CDR3 contains 13 residues.

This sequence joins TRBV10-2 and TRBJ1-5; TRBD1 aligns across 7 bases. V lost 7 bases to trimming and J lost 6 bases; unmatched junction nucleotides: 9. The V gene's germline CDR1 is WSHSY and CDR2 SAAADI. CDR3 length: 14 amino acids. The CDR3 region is CASMEGARVQPQHF. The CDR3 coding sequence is TGCGCCAGCATGGAGGGGGCGAGGGTTCAGCCCCAGCATTTT.